A single sample gave rise to the 20 T cell receptor beta chains below, sequenced in a study of blood T cell repertoires in COVID-19. Profiled with immunoSEQ multiplex PCR; TCRdb holds only in-frame clones, not every one. The data contain a few hundred thousand clones, about 90% of them singletons. The material sequenced was peripheral blood. All receptors come from a young woman with COVID-19, enrolled during active disease.

The rearrangement links TRBV28 to TRBJ2-7; weak D call: TRBD1 (5 bases). The CDR3 loop spans 15 amino acids. Trimming removed 3 bases at V and 2 bases at J, with 14 bases between. Per germline, CDR1 MDHEN and CDR2 SYDVKM. The DNA of the CDR3 is TGTGCCAGCAGTTTGGCAACAGGTTTTCCCTACGAGCAGTACTTC. This encodes CASSLATGFPYEQYF.

The sample holds a few counts of this clone. The germline gene is not matched at one end of the junction; a read error may be the cause. CDR3 amino acids: CASRLGWSATGELFF. CDR3 DNA sequence: TGTGCCAGCAGATTGGGGTGGAGCGCCACCGGGGAGCTGTTTTTT. The gene calls are TRBV5-6 and TRBJ2-2; D not resolved. CDR3 size: 15 residues. From germline, CDR1 is SGHDT and CDR2 YYEEEE.

The chain joins TRBV19 to TRBJ1-2; D is ambiguous. Germline loops: CDR1 LNHDA, CDR2 SQIVND (reference sequence). V gave up 4 bases and J gave up 4 bases, with 13 bases separating them. The CDR3 runs 14 residues. CDR3 DNA: TGTGCCAGTAGTAGGGCAGTACTCCGCTATGGCTACACCTTC. Its translation is CASSRAVLRYGYTF.

The chain recombines TRBV28 with TRBJ2-3; 12 nucleotides agree with TRBD2. CDR3 length: 16 residues. Germline loops: CDR1 MDHEN, CDR2 SYDVKM. V shed 6 bases and J 7 bases; nucleotides not matched to a gene: 11. For the CDR3, the DNA is TGTGCCAGCAGCTCCTCTAGCGGGGGGGCTCGAAATACGCAGTATTTT. Translating it yields CASSSSSGGARNTQYF.

The J gene is TRBJ1-6, the V gene TRBV6-1, with 7 bases matching TRBD1. Germline V gene data show CDR1 as MNHNS and CDR2 as SASEGT. The CDR3 extends over 16 amino acids. Trimming cost V 2 bases and J 7 bases; bases outside gene matches: 8. The CDR3 DNA follows: TGTGCCAGCAGTGAACGAGGGGGCGCGGGGAATTCACCCCTCCACTTT. It encodes CASSERGGAGNSPLHF.

The chain recombines TRBV5-5 with TRBJ1-1; unclear D gene. CDR1 and CDR2 (germline): SGHKS, YYEKEE (reference sequence). Trimming removed 0 bases from V and 2 bases from J, with 8 bases in between. The CDR3 has 14 amino acids. The CDR3 protein is CASSLVGRNTEAFF. The CDR3 nucleotides are TGTGCCAGCAGCTTGGTGGGGAGAAACACTGAAGCTTTCTTT.

The V gene is TRBV5-1, the J gene TRBJ2-3; 15 nucleotides align to TRBD2. Trimming took 5 bases from V and 5 from J; bases not matched to a gene: 12. The germline V gene encodes CDR1 SGHRS and CDR2 YFSETQ. The CDR3 sequence is 18 residues long. CDR3 sequence (DNA): TGCGCCAGCAGACGGGGACTAGCGGGGGGCTGGGCTTTAGATACGCAGTATTTT. Amino acids: CASRRGLAGGWALDTQYF. Looking up the rest from reference TRBV5-1 and TRBJ2-3 gives the full variable domain: KAGVTQTPRYLIKTRGQQVTLSCSPISGHRSVSWYQQTPGQGLQFLFEYFSETQRNKGNFPGRFSGRQFSNSRSEMNVSTLELGDSALYLCASRRGLAGGWALDTQYFGPGTRLTVL.

The CDR3 DNA reads as TGTGCCAGCAGTTCGCAGACTAGCGGGGGGAGAGGTACGCAGTATTTT. Residues: CASSSQTSGGRGTQYF. The chain recombines TRBV2 with TRBJ2-3, with 13 bases fitting TRBD2. CDR3 length: 16 residues. V was pared by 5 bases and J by 8 bases, with 10 bases of the junction left unmatched. Looked up from germline, CDR1 is SNHLY and CDR2 is FYNNEI.

The J gene is TRBJ1-6, the V gene TRBV2; no definite D call. The germline CDR1 and CDR2 sequences are SNHLY and FYNNEI. The CDR3 has 13 residues. Trimming stripped 6 bases from V and 17 bases from J, with 20 bases between. The chain's CDR3 is CASRYTQRENIHF. DNA of the CDR3: TGTGCCAGCAGATATACCCAGAGGGAGAATATCCACTTT.

The J gene is TRBJ1-2, the V gene TRBV2; D is possibly TRBD1 (5 bases). Trimming stripped 7 bases from V and 6 bases from J, with 18 bases between. The germline gives CDR1 SNHLY, CDR2 FYNNEI. The CDR3 totals 14 residues. The DNA of the CDR3 is TGTGCCAGCATAGACAGAAGGGGCCTCGATGGCTACACCTTC. Translation: CASIDRRGLDGYTF.

A remark on this clone: Mismatch with germline at one junction end may stem from a read error. The chain combines TRBV4-1 with TRBJ2-1, with TRBD2 identical over 8 bases. CDR1 is MGHRA and CDR2 is YSYEKL in the germline V gene. This CDR3 region has 13 residues. CDR3 bases: TGCGCCAGCAGCCAAGGGCACGGGGGGGGCGAAATCTTC. Protein product: CASSQGHGGGEIF.

V is TRBV2 and J is TRBJ2-4, with D maybe TRBD1 (6 bases). Trimming took 1 base from V and 6 from J, leaving 7 bases between them. Germline CDR1 SNHLY, CDR2 FYNNEI. This CDR3 comprises 13 residues. The CDR3 here is CASSEDRVNIQYF. The CDR3 DNA follows: TGTGCCAGCAGTGAAGACAGGGTAAACATTCAGTACTTC.

The V gene is TRBV28, the J gene TRBJ1-3; 9 bases are shared with TRBD1. The germline CDR1 and CDR2 sequences are MDHEN and SYDVKM. This CDR3 has 16 amino acids. With V trimmed by 3 bases and J by 3 bases, 6 bases remained unmatched. Here the CDR3 DNA reads TGTGCCAGCAGTTTCCCCCCGGGACAGGGTGGAAACACCATATATTTT. Translated: CASSFPPGQGGNTIYF. The entire variable domain, with the rest obtained from reference TRBV28 and TRBJ1-3, is as follows: DVKVTQSSRYLVKRTGEKVFLECVQDMDHENMFWYRQDPGLGLRLIYFSYDVKMKEKGDIPEGYSVSREKKERFSLILESASTNQTSMYLCASSFPPGQGGNTIYFGEGSWLTVV.

The chain uses TRBV24-1 and TRBJ2-7; 7 nucleotides align to TRBD1. Trimming took 4 bases from V and 2 from J; bases not matched to a gene: 7. Germline V CDR1 and CDR2: KGHDR, SFDVKD. CDR3 length: 15 residues. The CDR3 here is CATSDFDRDAYEQYF. CDR3 nucleotide sequence: TGTGCCACCAGTGACTTCGACAGGGATGCCTACGAGCAGTACTTC.

This chain links TRBV28 with TRBJ2-7; TRBD1 agrees at 8 bases. The germline CDR1 and CDR2 sequences are MDHEN and SYDVKM. The CDR3 is 15 amino acids. V lost 4 bases to trimming and J lost 5 bases; unmatched junction nucleotides: 10. The CDR3 is CASSSPRTGIDEQYF. CDR3 DNA: TGTGCCAGCAGTTCCCCAAGGACAGGGATAGACGAGCAGTACTTC.

This chain uses TRBV19 with TRBJ1-3; a weak D match, TRBD1 (5 bases). The length of the CDR3 is 16 residues. Germline V gene data show CDR1 as LNHDA and CDR2 as SQIVND (reference sequence). The V and J ends lost 10 bases and 0 bases respectively, with 19 bases between them. DNA for the CDR3: TGTGCCACCACGGGAGGGACGTATAGCTCTGGAAACACCATATATTTT. Protein product: CATTGGTYSSGNTIYF.

The J gene is TRBJ2-5, the V gene TRBV7-8, with 7 bases identical to TRBD1. V dropped 2 bases and J dropped 4; count of bases not matched to a gene: 4. Germline V gene data show CDR1 as SGHVS and CDR2 as FQNEAQ. The CDR3 extends over 14 amino acids. The CDR3 DNA reads TGTGCCAGCAGCTTACCGACAGGGAGAGAGACCCAGTACTTC. Translation: CASSLPTGRETQYF.

The rearrangement joins TRBV27 to TRBJ1-2; 7 bases line up with TRBD1. Germline CDR1 is MNHEY and CDR2 is SMNVEV (reference sequence). This CDR3 comprises 16 residues. Trimming at V came to 0 bases and at J to 5 bases, leaving 9 bases not matched to a gene. The CDR3: CASSLSAGTVAYGYTF. The CDR3 nucleotides are TGTGCCAGCAGTTTATCGGCTGGGACAGTTGCATATGGCTACACCTTC.

The CDR3 DNA sequence: TGTGCCAGCAGCTTAGGGCCCGCGGGGCCAAGCACAGATACGCAGTATTTT. Translated, it gives CASSLGPAGPSTDTQYF. The V and J genes are TRBV7-6 and TRBJ2-3, with D possibly TRBD2 on 6 matching bases. The CDR3 has 17 amino acids. Germline CDR1 is SGHVS and CDR2 is FNYEAQ. V was pared by 1 base and J by 0 bases, with 14 bases between.

The V gene is TRBV27, the J gene TRBJ1-1; TRBD1 matches 7 bases. The germline gives CDR1 MNHEY, CDR2 SMNVEV (reference sequence). This CDR3 is 14 amino acids long. V shed 2 bases and J 7 bases; nucleotides not matched to a gene: 7. For the CDR3, the DNA is TGTGCCAGCAGTTTAAGGGACAGCGCCAGTGAAGCTTTCTTT. Translation: CASSLRDSASEAFF.